The T cell receptor beta chain under discussion was sequenced for a study of Graves' ophthalmopathy and Graves' hyperthyroidism. The sequenced template was RNA, covering the TCR beta CDR3 region. HTBI primers were employed in first-round RT-PCR, then a second-round multiplex PCR followed. TCRdb processed the multiplex PCR reads anew with MiXCR; each CDR3 protein has one entry. The sample includes just over 600,000 distinct CDR3 sequences, 22% of them seen just once. This clonotype was observed at least ten times. No progression to ophthalmopathy over 18 months defined stable hyperthyroidism. The V end was cut by 0 bases, the J end by 5 bases, with 11 bases between. The CDR3 consists of 14 residues. The germline V gene encodes CDR1 WSHSY and CDR2 SAAADI.

The receptor was isolated from a woman aged 18-35 years with stable Graves' hyperthyroidism. Some clones in this sample may be carry-over from other donors' samples. The chain has TRBV10-2 and TRBJ2-7; D is uncertain. Sample: peripheral blood. CDR3 coding DNA: TGCGCCAGCAGTGAGTCGTTAAACATCCACGAGCAGTACTTC. Encoded protein: CASSESLNIHEQYF.